These 4 T cell receptor beta chains share one sample of origin, sequenced in a study of cytomegalovirus exposure and HLA in healthy donors. The PCR had 60 Vbeta and 13 Jbeta primers. Measured with immunoSEQ multiplex PCR; TCRdb has only the in-frame clones, and not every one. The data hold around 140,000 clones, with under 90% observed a single time. The source material was PBMCs. Every receptor here comes from a man in his forties in good health and CMV-seronegative.

The chain employs TRBV6-5 and TRBJ2-5; D not resolved. With 6 bases removed from V and 5 bases from J, the gap between germline ends came to 7 bases. Germline V gene data show CDR1 as MNHEY and CDR2 as SVGAGI. The CDR3 loop spans 11 amino acids. Here the CDR3 reads CASRSLETQYF. In DNA, the CDR3 is TGTGCCAGCAGGAGTTTGGAGACCCAGTACTTC.

This clone was observed a few times. The chain combines TRBV7-8 with TRBJ1-6, with 10 bases identical to TRBD1. Germline trimming cut 8 bases from V and 9 bases from J; bases unmatched to any gene: 4. Germline values: CDR1 SGHVS, CDR2 FQNEAQ. This CDR3 is built from 13 residues. This chain's CDR3 is CASGRDRGSPLHF. In nucleotides, the CDR3 is TGTGCCAGCGGGAGGGACAGGGGTTCACCCCTCCACTTT.

The rearrangement joins TRBV6-5 to TRBJ2-1; 11 bases map to TRBD1. The CDR3 runs to 15 residues. V lost 7 bases, J lost 4 bases, and 6 bases stayed unmatched. Germline V lookup: CDR1 MNHEY, CDR2 SVGAGI. Written as DNA, the CDR3 is TGTGCCAGCACCCGGGACAGGGGGTCTTACAATGAGCAGTTCTTC. It translates to CASTRDRGSYNEQFF.

The chain recombines TRBV7-2 with TRBJ1-2; 10 bases agree with TRBD1. The germline V gene has CDR1 SGHTA and CDR2 FQGNSA. There are 13 residues in the CDR3. V gave up 5 bases and J gave up 8 bases; unmatched junction bases: 5. CDR3 sequence: CASSPTGGEGYTF. The DNA for the CDR3 is TGTGCCAGCAGCCCGACAGGGGGCGAAGGCTACACCTTC.